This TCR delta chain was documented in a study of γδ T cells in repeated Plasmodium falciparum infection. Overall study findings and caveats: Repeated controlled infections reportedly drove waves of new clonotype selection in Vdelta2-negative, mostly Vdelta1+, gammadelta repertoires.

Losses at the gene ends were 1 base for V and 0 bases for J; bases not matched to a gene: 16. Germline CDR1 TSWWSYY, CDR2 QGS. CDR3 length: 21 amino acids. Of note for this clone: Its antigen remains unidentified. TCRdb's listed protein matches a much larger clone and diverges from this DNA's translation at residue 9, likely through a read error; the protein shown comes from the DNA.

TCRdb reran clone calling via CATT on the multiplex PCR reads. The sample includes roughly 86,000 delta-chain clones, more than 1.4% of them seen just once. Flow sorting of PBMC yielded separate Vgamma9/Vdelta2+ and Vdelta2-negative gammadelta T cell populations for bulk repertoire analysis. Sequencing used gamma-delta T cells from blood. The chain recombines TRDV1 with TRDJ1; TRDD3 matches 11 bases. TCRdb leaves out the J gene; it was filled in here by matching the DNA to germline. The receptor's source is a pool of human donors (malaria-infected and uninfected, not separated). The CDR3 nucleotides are TGTGCTCTTGGGGAACCTGCGCCCTACTGGGGGATAATGCGCAACACCGATAAACTCATCTTT. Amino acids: CALGEPAPYWGIMRNTDKLIF.